The 18 T cell receptor beta chains listed next were all sequenced from one sample in a study of blood T cell repertoires in COVID-19. Repertoires were generated with immunoSEQ multiplex PCR, while TCRdb's copy carries only in-frame clones and drops some. The sample consists of some 300,000 clones, roughly nine tenths of them appearing once. Sequences were obtained from PBMCs or T cells enriched from blood (not recorded which). The receptor set was obtained from a woman aged 30 to 39 who had been exposed to COVID-19.

V and J are TRBV16 and TRBJ2-1; 10 bases match TRBD2. V trimming: 2 bases; J trimming: 3 bases; junction bases outside the gene matches: 10. Germline V lookup: CDR1 KGHSY, CDR2 FQNENV. CDR3 length equals 18 residues. The DNA for the CDR3 is TGTGCCAGCAGCCAAAGGAACCCGGCTAGCGGGGGCTACAATGAGCAGTTCTTC. Translation gives CASSQRNPASGGYNEQFF. The variable domain in full, completed from reference TRBV16 and TRBJ2-1, reads GEEVAQTPKHLVRGEGQKAKLYCAPIKGHSYVFWYQQVLKNEFKFLISFQNENVFDETGMPKERFSAKCLPNSPCSLEIQATKLEDSAVYFCASSQRNPASGGYNEQFFGPGTRLTVL.

By sample share, this clone is medium-sized. V usage is TRBV5-1 and J usage is TRBJ1-6, with D perhaps TRBD1 (5 bases). The CDR3 runs 12 residues. Trimming cost V 4 bases and J 10 bases, with 9 bases left between them. Germline values: CDR1 SGHRS, CDR2 YFSETQ. The CDR3 DNA reads as TGCGCCAGCAGCCGCAGGGAATCACCCCTCCACTTT. Amino acids: CASSRRESPLHF.

In this sample, this clone turned up once. This chain connects TRBV10-3 to TRBJ1-2; TRBD1 might be the D (6 bases). CDR1 is ENHRY and CDR2 is SYGVKD in the germline V gene. The CDR3 is 13 residues long. V shed 5 bases and J shed 1 base, with 8 bases lying between them. The CDR3: CAISLDSNYGYTF. The CDR3 bases are TGTGCCATCAGTTTGGACAGTAACTATGGCTACACCTTC.

The chain combines TRBV5-4 with TRBJ2-1; 7 nucleotides match TRBD2. V shed 2 bases, J shed 10 bases, and the junction held 6 bases outside the gene matches. The germline CDR1 and CDR2 sequences are SGHNT and YYREEE (reference sequence). This CDR3 has 13 amino acids. CDR3 sequence: CASSFNEGGEQFF. The CDR3 DNA reads as TGTGCCAGCAGCTTTAATGAGGGAGGGGAGCAGTTCTTC.

This rearrangement joins TRBV4-1 to TRBJ2-2, with 9 bases identical to TRBD2. The CDR3 spans 17 residues. Trimming cost V 0 bases and J 5 bases; bases outside gene matches: 7. Per germline, CDR1 MGHRA and CDR2 YSYEKL. CDR3: CASSQDGGGGETGELFF. The CDR3, as DNA: TGCGCCAGCAGCCAAGATGGAGGCGGGGGGGAGACCGGGGAGCTGTTTTTT.

The chain couples TRBV19 to TRBJ2-1; D may be TRBD2 (6 bases). Trimming removed 7 bases at V and 4 bases at J, with 17 bases between. Looked up from germline, CDR1 is LNHDA and CDR2 is SQIVND (reference sequence). The CDR3 has 15 residues. The CDR3 spells CASTPGTLVYNEQFF. In nucleotides, the CDR3 is TGTGCCAGTACTCCCGGGACTCTAGTTTACAATGAGCAGTTCTTC.

This clone was counted a single time. This chain links TRBV7-9 with TRBJ1-2, with no clear D. CDR3 length equals 15 residues. Germline values: CDR1 SEHNR, CDR2 FQNEAQ (reference sequence). V was shortened by 5 bases and J by 8 bases, with 21 bases between the two germline ends. The CDR3 loop is CASSPGGSPPDGYTF. The CDR3 region has the DNA TGTGCCAGCAGCCCCGGCGGGTCTCCGCCCGACGGCTACACCTTC.

This chain uses TRBV20-1 with TRBJ2-1; TRBD2 is a possible D gene (5 bases). This CDR3 region has 18 residues. Germline lookup yields CDR1 DFQATT and CDR2 SNEGSKA (reference sequence). V lost 3 bases and J 8 bases, leaving 29 bases between the germline ends. CDR3 bases: TGCAGTGCTAGTAAATTAAGGACTGTGCTAGCCATTTCCTATGAGCAGTTCTTC. Translated, it gives CSASKLRTVLAISYEQFF.

In its sample, this clone was seen a few times. V and J are TRBV7-2 and TRBJ1-2; no definite D call. The CDR3 extends over 13 amino acids. Trimming pared 2 bases from V and 4 bases from J, leaving 8 bases between. CDR1 is SGHTA, CDR2 FQGNSA, per germline. For the CDR3, the DNA is TGTGCCAGCAGCTTACAGTCAGGCTATGGCTACACCTTC. Residues: CASSLQSGYGYTF.

The chain carries TRBV5-1 and TRBJ2-3; TRBD2 is a possible D gene (6 bases). Per germline, CDR1 SGHRS and CDR2 YFSETQ. Trimming took 4 bases from V and 5 from J, leaving 23 bases between them. This CDR3 contains 17 residues. The DNA for the CDR3 is TGCGCCAGCAGCGGAATGGTGGGACTCGAACGAGGAGATACGCAGTATTTT. Protein: CASSGMVGLERGDTQYF.

This chain uses TRBV11-2 with TRBJ1-2; possible D gene TRBD1, 6 bases. V was clipped by 1 base and J by 6 bases, with 27 bases between them. Germline CDR1 and CDR2: SGHAT and FQNNGV. This CDR3 has 19 amino acids. The CDR3 spells CASSLVGVLADSSFDGYTF. CDR3 DNA: TGTGCCAGCAGCTTAGTAGGTGTTCTGGCGGACAGTTCTTTTGATGGCTACACCTTC. The full variable domain, rest sourced from reference TRBV11-2 and TRBJ1-2, is EAGVAQSPRYKIIEKRQSVAFWCNPISGHATLYWYQQILGQGPKLLIQFQNNGVVDDSQLPKDRFSAERLKGVDSTLKIQPAKLEDSAVYLCASSLVGVLADSSFDGYTFGSGTRLTVV.

The CDR3 here is CASSSDRGNTEAFF. The CDR3 nucleotides read TGTGCCAGCAGCTCAGACAGGGGGAACACTGAAGCTTTCTTT. The chain links TRBV5-5 to TRBJ1-1; TRBD1 agrees at 8 bases. The germline CDR1 and CDR2 sequences are SGHKS and YYEKEE (reference sequence). V gave up 3 bases and J gave up 1 base; unmatched junction bases: 2. This CDR3 region has 14 residues.

This clone has only one observation. V and J are TRBV19 and TRBJ2-3; 13 bases line up with TRBD2. Per germline, CDR1 LNHDA and CDR2 SQIVND (reference sequence). CDR3 length: 15 residues. V was clipped by 7 bases and J by 3 bases; unmatched bases: 4. The CDR3 coding sequence is TGTGCCAGTACCCGGACTAGCGGGGGTACAGATACGCAGTATTTT. Translated, it gives CASTRTSGGTDTQYF.

The V and J genes are TRBV4-3 and TRBJ1-1, with D perhaps matching TRBD1 (6 bases). The CDR3 consists of 18 residues. Germline V lookup: CDR1 LGHNA, CDR2 YSLEER. V gave up 1 base and J gave up 0 bases, with 18 bases separating them. The CDR3 here is CASSQVRGALGLNTEAFF. The CDR3 DNA is TGCGCCAGCAGCCAAGTACGGGGGGCGTTGGGTTTGAACACTGAAGCTTTCTTT.

A single count supports this clone. CDR3 coding DNA: TGCGCCAGCAGCTTAGGGGTGGGCGGCACTGAAGCTTTCTTT. Translating it yields CASSLGVGGTEAFF. The gene calls are TRBV5-1 and TRBJ1-1, with D perhaps matching TRBD1 (5 bases). This CDR3 spans 14 amino acids. Germline CDR1 and CDR2: SGHRS and YFSETQ. V lost 2 bases and J 4 bases, leaving 12 bases between the germline ends.

The gene calls are TRBV5-4 and TRBJ1-2; D is ambiguous. The V gene lost 4 bases and the J gene lost 4 bases, with 17 bases spanning the gap. CDR3 length: 15 residues. Per the germline V gene, CDR1 is SGHNT and CDR2 is YYREEE (reference sequence). The DNA for the CDR3 is TGTGCCAGCAGCGAAACTGTTCTGGGCAGCTATGGCTACACCTTC. Protein: CASSETVLGSYGYTF.

The genes are TRBV7-2 and TRBJ1-2, with a tentative D call TRBD1 (6 bases). Looked up from germline, CDR1 is SGHTA and CDR2 is FQGNSA. V shed 5 bases and J shed 8 bases, with 24 bases lying between them. The CDR3 is 16 residues long. CDR3 residues: CASSPMGAGGLRGYTF. CDR3 DNA: TGTGCCAGCAGCCCTATGGGGGCTGGAGGCCTTCGGGGCTACACCTTC.

This chain links TRBV5-6 with TRBJ2-2; 10 positions match TRBD1. The CDR3 contains 16 residues. Trimming removed 2 bases from V and 3 bases from J; junction bases left unmatched: 4. CDR1 and CDR2 (germline): SGHDT, YYEEEE. CDR3 residues: CASSFLGQGYTGELFF. In nucleotides, the CDR3 is TGTGCCAGCAGCTTTTTGGGACAGGGGTACACCGGGGAGCTGTTTTTT.